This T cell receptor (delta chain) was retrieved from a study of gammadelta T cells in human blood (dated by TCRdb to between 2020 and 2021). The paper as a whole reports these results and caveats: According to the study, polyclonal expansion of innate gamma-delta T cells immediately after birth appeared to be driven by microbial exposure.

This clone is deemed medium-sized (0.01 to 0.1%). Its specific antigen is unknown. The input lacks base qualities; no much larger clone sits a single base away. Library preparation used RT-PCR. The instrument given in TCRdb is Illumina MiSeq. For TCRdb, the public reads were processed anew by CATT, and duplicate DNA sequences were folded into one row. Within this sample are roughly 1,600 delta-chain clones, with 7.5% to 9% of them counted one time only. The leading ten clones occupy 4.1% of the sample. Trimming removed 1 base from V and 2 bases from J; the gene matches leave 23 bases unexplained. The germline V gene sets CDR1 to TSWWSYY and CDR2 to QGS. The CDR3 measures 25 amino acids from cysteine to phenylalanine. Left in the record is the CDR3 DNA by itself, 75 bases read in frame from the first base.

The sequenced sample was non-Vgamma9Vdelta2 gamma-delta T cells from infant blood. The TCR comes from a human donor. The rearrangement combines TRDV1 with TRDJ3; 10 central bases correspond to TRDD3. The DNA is TGTGCTCTTGGGGAACGGGATCCTACCACCTTTACTGGGGGATTCTTACCCTGGGACACCCGACAGATGTTTTTC. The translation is CALGERDPTTFTGGFLPWDTRQMFF.